The 6 T cell receptor beta chains below all came from one sample that was sequenced in a study of blood T cell repertoires in COVID-19 (dated by TCRdb to 2018 to 2020). The library was obtained by the immunoSEQ multiplex PCR assay. This immuneACCESS table, as held by TCRdb, lists in-frame sequences with V and J called but not all clones. Of the missing ones, under half trace to an unresolved V gene in checked studies; the others have no known cause. Here the sample has roughly 380,000 clones; approximately 89% occur a single time. The ten biggest clones cover about 3.9% of the sample. Source material: peripheral blood. The receptors here all came from a woman aged 55-70 years with COVID-19, enrolled during active disease.

With regard to this clone: Here the CDR3 omits its conserved ending phenylalanine or tryptophan, so a read error is the likely source. No DNA is shown, since the ends of the CDR3 on it are uncertain; the CDR3 is the one TCRdb lists. The chain couples TRBV10-3 to TRBJ1-2; TRBD1 is the table's D call, not checked against the DNA. Counting both end residues, the CDR3 totals 15 amino acids. The germline CDR1 and CDR2 sequences are ENHRY and SYGVKD. CDR3 protein: CAISRGPADRGQSAG.

The chain uses TRBV5-1 and TRBJ2-7; the match to TRBD2 covers 11 bases. Looked up from germline, CDR1 is SGHRS and CDR2 is YFSETQ. V was clipped by 4 bases and J by 5 bases; unmatched bases: 8. This CDR3 region has 15 residues. The CDR3 DNA reads TGCGCCAGCAGCCCGCTTCTAGCGGGGGGCCACGAGCAGTACTTC. Translated: CASSPLLAGGHEQYF.

The chain couples TRBV19 to TRBJ1-4, with 8 nucleotides matching TRBD1. CDR1 LNHDA and CDR2 SQIVND come from the germline V gene (reference sequence). This CDR3 contains 15 residues. Unmatched junction bases numbered 8, after V lost 7 bases and J lost 4 bases. CDR3 DNA: TGTGCCAGTACCCGGGGGACAGGCCGTAATGAAAAACTGTTTTTT. Translated: CASTRGTGRNEKLFF.

The rearrangement uses TRBV7-9 and TRBJ1-3; D might be TRBD1 (5 bases). This CDR3 is built from 16 residues. V lost 5 bases to trimming and J lost 0 bases, with 14 bases between them. Germline assignment: CDR1 SEHNR and CDR2 FQNEAQ (reference sequence). CDR3 sequence reads: CASSTRVLGSGNTIYF. The CDR3 DNA is TGTGCCAGCAGCACCAGGGTCTTAGGCTCTGGAAACACCATATATTTT.

The chain uses TRBV6-6 and TRBJ1-5; 10 bases are shared with TRBD1. CDR3 length equals 15 residues. Germline-derived CDR1 and CDR2 are MNHNY and SVGAGI (reference sequence). J lost 2 bases, V lost 5 bases, and 3 bases had no gene match. CDR3 bases: TGTGCCAGCAGTCACGGGACAGGGGGCAATCAGCCCCAGCATTTT. Its translation is CASSHGTGGNQPQHF.

V is TRBV5-1 and J is TRBJ2-1; 8 bases are shared with TRBD2. The CDR3 loop spans 15 amino acids. Looked up from germline, CDR1 is SGHRS and CDR2 is YFSETQ. V shed 7 bases, J shed 4 bases, and the junction held 10 bases outside the gene matches. CDR3 in amino acids: CASPPDRGGYNEQFF. The CDR3 region has the DNA TGCGCCAGCCCCCCCGACCGCGGGGGGTACAATGAGCAGTTCTTC.